This T cell receptor (beta chain) comes out of a study of blood T cell repertoires in COVID-19. About the study: PBMCs, B-cell-depleted T cells, or T cells provided the cDNA or gDNA that made up the material.

Those enrolled, adults aged roughly 18 to 90 years, came from under 25 US areas. CDR1 SGHRS and CDR2 YFSETQ come from the germline V gene. V lost 3 bases, J lost 2 bases, and 9 bases lay in between. The CDR3 loop spans 14 amino acids. Per the original data handling: Amplification from reference gene primers served as the basis for estimated nucleated cell counts. Generated by immunoSEQ multiplex PCR, the TCRdb table keeps only in-frame clones and is missing some. D and trimming come from the DNA, and the V and J calls and clone size come from that table. Seen here are about 360,000 clones, roughly 86% observed once, and the top ten hold roughly 2%.

The rearrangement joins TRBV5-1 to TRBJ1-3, with TRBD1 as a possible D gene (5 bases). The origin of this receptor is a woman aged 35 to 49 with acute COVID-19. The sequenced sample was PBMCs or T cells enriched from blood (not recorded which). CDR3 in DNA: TGCGCCAGCAGCTCGGGGGGTGCTGGAAACACCATATATTTT. Amino acid sequence: CASSSGGAGNTIYF.